This entry describes one T cell receptor beta chain. The sample belongs to a study of blood T cell repertoires in COVID-19. The table came from immunoSEQ multiplex PCR; TCRdb's copy has only in-frame clones and leaves some out. This table holds 300,000 to 450,000 clones, about four fifths found once. Trimming cost V 2 bases and J 0 bases; bases outside gene matches: 6. Per the germline V gene, CDR1 is MGHRA and CDR2 is YSYEKL. The CDR3 sequence is 17 residues long. The chain recombines TRBV4-1 with TRBJ2-7, with TRBD2 matching over 11 bases. The source is a human donor with acute or convalescent COVID-19. The donor label of this sample is uncertain. Source material: peripheral blood. CDR3 sequence reads: CASSQNLLAGASYEQYF. CDR3 in DNA: TGCGCCAGCAGCCAAAATCTACTAGCGGGGGCCTCCTACGAGCAGTACTTC.